The entry that follows covers one TCR beta chain sequence. Its antigen remains unidentified. In germline, CDR1 is LNHNV, CDR2 YYDKDF (reference sequence). This CDR3 spans 17 amino acids. This sample was taken from a study of T cells expressing NK-cell markers. Study-wide background: Repertoires of TCR beta were obtained from T cells sorted as CD3+CD56+NKG2C+, CD3+CD56+NKG2C- and CD3+CD56-NKG2C+. The authors sequenced eight donors, of whom seven were HCMV-seropositive and one was seronegative.

General study findings and limits: In four donors, these clonotypes also led the CD3+CD56-NKG2C+ fraction.

TCRdb re-analyzed the 5' RACE reads; it lists each CDR3 protein once, without DNA. Reported are about 380,000 distinct CDR3 sequences; the ten largest clones contain 5% to 5.5%. The chain is built from TRBV15 and TRBJ2-5; lacking DNA, the TRBD2 call made by TCRdb goes unchecked. The TCR sequence derives from a man aged 18 to 70 in good health. Sequencing was performed on blood T cells: a sorted CD56 or NKG2C T cell subset, CD4+ or CD8+ T cells, or bulk PBMC T cells (not recorded which). The chain's CDR3 is CATSRDLGGGSPETQYF.